What follows are 13 T cell receptor beta chains derived from one specimen sequenced in a study of blood T cells in healthy people across ages. Alongside a J-beta primer mix, a sample-barcoded 5' primer served in a second PCR lasting about 7 to 12 cycles. TCRdb re-called the 5' RACE reads through MiXCR, storing one row per CDR3 protein. The data contain fewer than 650,000 distinct CDR3 sequences, roughly a quarter of them seen just once; the ten biggest clones take up 3% to 4%. The same sample was also studied in work on T cells of mothers and their children.

Material for sequencing was blood. These receptors all stem from a boy aged 2-15 years in good health.

The J gene is TRBJ1-4, the V gene TRBV15; D may be TRBD1 (5 bases). Per the germline V gene, CDR1 is LNHNV and CDR2 is YYDKDF (reference sequence). The CDR3 spans 14 residues. Trimming left V 0 bases short and J 8 bases short, with 10 bases between. CDR3 sequence (DNA): TGTGCCACCAGCAGAGACAGGGTGAGGGAAAAACTGTTTTTT. Protein: CATSRDRVREKLFF.

A remark on this clonotype: At one of its ends the junction is not consistent with the germline gene, which may arise from a read error. Written as DNA, the CDR3 is TGTGCCAGCAGTTTAGCACCGATCAGGGGGTTGAACACCGGGGAGCTGTTTTTT. This codes for CASSLAPIRGLNTGELFF. The rearrangement joins TRBV7-8 to TRBJ2-2; 7 nucleotides agree with TRBD1. The CDR3 consists of 18 residues. Germline V CDR1 and CDR2: SGHVS, FQNEAQ.

The J gene is TRBJ2-3, the V gene TRBV3-1; D is unclear. Germline CDR1 reads LGHDT; CDR2 reads YNNKEL (reference sequence). V lost 1 base, J lost 4 bases, and 9 bases lay in between. The length of the CDR3 is 14 residues. The CDR3, as DNA: TGTGCCAGCAGCCAAGTAGTTTCGTCAGATACGCAGTATTTT. It encodes CASSQVVSSDTQYF.

The CDR3 DNA follows: TGCAGTGCCAAAACAGGGCCCGCCCTAAATTCACCCCTCCACTTT. Protein sequence: CSAKTGPALNSPLHF. V and J are TRBV20-1 and TRBJ1-6; possibly TRBD1 for D (6 bases). The CDR3 has 15 residues. Germline V gene data show CDR1 as DFQATT and CDR2 as SNEGSKA (reference sequence). V gave up 6 bases and J gave up 7 bases, with 19 bases separating them.

This clonotype has a handful of counts. The chain employs TRBV7-8 and TRBJ2-2; maybe TRBD1 (6 bases). CDR3 length: 16 residues. Trimming pared 4 bases from V and 1 base from J, leaving 13 bases between. Germline lookup yields CDR1 SGHVS and CDR2 FQNEAQ. The CDR3 protein is CASSSYRAENTGELFF. The CDR3 DNA follows: TGTGCCAGCAGCTCCTACAGGGCGGAGAACACCGGGGAGCTGTTTTTT. The full variable domain, in which reference TRBV7-8 and TRBJ2-2 provide the parts outside the CDR3, is GAGVSQSPRYKVAKRGQDVALRCDPISGHVSLFWYQQALGQGPEFLTYFQNEAQLDKSGLPSDRFFAERPEGSVSTLKIQRTQQEDSAVYLCASSSYRAENTGELFFGEGSRLTVL.

This rearrangement joins TRBV24-1 to TRBJ2-2; D is possibly TRBD1 (6 bases). The CDR3 extends over 18 amino acids. In germline, CDR1 is KGHDR, CDR2 SFDVKD. V was clipped by 4 bases and J by 0 bases, with 17 bases between them. CDR3 protein: CATSDRPRTGTNTGELFF. In nucleotides, the CDR3 is TGTGCCACCAGTGACCGGCCTCGTACAGGGACGAACACCGGGGAGCTGTTTTTT.

V is TRBV6-4 and J is TRBJ2-5; D gene unclear. This CDR3 has 15 amino acids. The germline CDR1 and CDR2 sequences are MRHNA and SNTAGT. V lost 3 bases and J lost 1, with 12 bases in between. This chain's CDR3 is CASSETAGTQETQYF. CDR3 coding DNA: TGTGCCAGCAGTGAAACAGCAGGAACCCAAGAGACCCAGTACTTC.

In this sample, this clonotype turned up once. V is TRBV28 and J is TRBJ2-5; no reliable D call. The germline V and J ends were trimmed by 5 bases and 4 bases, with 14 bases remaining between them. CDR1 is MDHEN and CDR2 is SYDVKM in the germline V gene. The CDR3 runs 14 residues. CDR3 residues: CASSQLPSGETQYF. CDR3 DNA: TGTGCCAGCAGTCAGCTCCCAAGTGGAGAGACCCAGTACTTC.

The V and J genes are TRBV28 and TRBJ1-5, with no clear D. CDR1 and CDR2 from the germline V gene are MDHEN and SYDVKM. The CDR3 length is 14 residues. Trimming took 3 bases from V and 3 from J, leaving 9 bases between them. The CDR3 spells CASSFRPHNQPQHF. In nucleotides, the CDR3 is TGTGCCAGCAGTTTCCGTCCACACAATCAGCCCCAGCATTTT. Variable domain in full (rest from reference TRBV28 and TRBJ1-5): DVKVTQSSRYLVKRTGEKVFLECVQDMDHENMFWYRQDPGLGLRLIYFSYDVKMKEKGDIPEGYSVSREKKERFSLILESASTNQTSMYLCASSFRPHNQPQHFGDGTRLSIL.

This clonotype turned up a few times. J is TRBJ2-2 and V is TRBV3-1, with D possibly being TRBD2 (6 bases). Germline V CDR1 and CDR2: LGHDT, YNNKEL (reference sequence). With 8 bases removed from V and 2 bases from J, the gap between germline ends came to 18 bases. This CDR3 contains 16 residues. The CDR3 loop reads CASSLVGGSNTGELFF. Here the CDR3 DNA reads TGTGCCAGCTCCCTGGTAGGAGGGAGTAACACCGGGGAGCTGTTTTTT.

This clonotype appeared a few times. This chain uses TRBV29-1 with TRBJ2-7; D may be TRBD2 (5 bases). The CDR3 loop spans 11 amino acids. Germline V gene data show CDR1 as SQVTM and CDR2 as ANQGSEA. The V end was cut by 4 bases, the J end by 4 bases, with 8 bases between. CDR3 protein: CSVVSGYEQYF. The CDR3 nucleotides are TGCAGCGTTGTTTCGGGGTACGAGCAGTACTTC.

This clonotype was counted a few times. The chain combines TRBV28 with TRBJ2-2, with TRBD2 matching over 8 bases. From germline, CDR1 is MDHEN and CDR2 SYDVKM. The J segment lost 7 bases and the V segment lost 3 bases, leaving 10 bases of the junction unmatched. The CDR3 totals 16 residues. The CDR3 DNA follows: TGTGCCAGCAGTTTCGCCTCCGGGGGGGGCATCGGGGAGCTGTTTTTT. It encodes CASSFASGGGIGELFF.

The rearrangement links TRBV9 to TRBJ2-5, with D perhaps TRBD2 (6 bases). The CDR3 is made up of 15 amino acids. The germline gives CDR1 SGDLS, CDR2 YYNGEE. V lost 3 bases and J 2 bases, leaving 14 bases between the germline ends. In DNA form, the CDR3 reads TGTGCCAGCAGCGGCCCCGTGAGCGGGCAAGAGACCCAGTACTTC. This translates into CASSGPVSGQETQYF. The full variable domain, rest sourced from reference TRBV9 and TRBJ2-5, is DSGVTQTPKHLITATGQRVTLRCSPRSGDLSVYWYQQSLDQGLQFLIQYYNGEERAKGNILERFSAQQFPDLHSELNLSSLELGDSALYFCASSGPVSGQETQYFGPGTRLLVL.